This T cell receptor beta chain appears in the sequencing data of a study of cytomegalovirus exposure and HLA in healthy donors. Both 60 Vbeta primers and 13 Jbeta primers went into the PCR. Libraries were prepared by immunoSEQ multiplex PCR; TCRdb keeps only in-frame clonotypes and omits some of them. Here the sample spans about 160,000 clones, roughly 80% being singletons. The V gene's germline CDR1 is SGHRS and CDR2 YFSETQ. J gave up 7 bases and V 4 bases, and 12 bases lay outside the gene matches. The CDR3 sequence is 16 residues long. Healthy bone marrow donors made up the donors. Unrecorded immune exposures were likely, despite nominal health at sampling.

The sequence came from a woman aged 45-59 years in good health and CMV-seronegative. The rearrangement joins TRBV5-1 to TRBJ2-1; 9 positions match TRBD2. The specimen sequenced was PBMCs. DNA for the CDR3: TGCGCCAGCAGCCCGGTTGCGGGAGGGCAGGCAAATGAGCAGTTCTTC. This gives the protein CASSPVAGGQANEQFF.